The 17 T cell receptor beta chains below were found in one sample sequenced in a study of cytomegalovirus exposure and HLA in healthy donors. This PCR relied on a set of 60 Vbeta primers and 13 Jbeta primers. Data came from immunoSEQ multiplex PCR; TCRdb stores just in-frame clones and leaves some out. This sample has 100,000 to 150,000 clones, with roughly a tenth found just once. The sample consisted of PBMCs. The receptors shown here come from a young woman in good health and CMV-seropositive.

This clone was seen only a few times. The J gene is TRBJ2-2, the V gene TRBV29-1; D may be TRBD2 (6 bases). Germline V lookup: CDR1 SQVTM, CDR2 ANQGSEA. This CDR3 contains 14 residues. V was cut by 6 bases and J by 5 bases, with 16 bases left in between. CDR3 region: CSVTLSGKTGELFF. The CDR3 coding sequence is TGCAGCGTGACACTTAGCGGAAAAACCGGGGAGCTGTTTTTT.

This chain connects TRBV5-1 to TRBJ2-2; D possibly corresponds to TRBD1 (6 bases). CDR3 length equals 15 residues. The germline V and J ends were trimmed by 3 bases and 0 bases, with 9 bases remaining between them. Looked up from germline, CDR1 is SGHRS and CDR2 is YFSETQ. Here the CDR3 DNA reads TGCGCCAGCAGCTCTGGGACATCGAACACCGGGGAGCTGTTTTTT. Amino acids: CASSSGTSNTGELFF.

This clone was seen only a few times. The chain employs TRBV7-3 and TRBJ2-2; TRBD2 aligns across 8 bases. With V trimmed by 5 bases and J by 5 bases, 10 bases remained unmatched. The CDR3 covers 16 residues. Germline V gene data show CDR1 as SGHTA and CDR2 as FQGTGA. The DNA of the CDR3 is TGTGCCAGCAGCCCCCGGGGGGGCTCAGGAACCGGGGAGCTGTTTTTT. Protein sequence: CASSPRGGSGTGELFF.

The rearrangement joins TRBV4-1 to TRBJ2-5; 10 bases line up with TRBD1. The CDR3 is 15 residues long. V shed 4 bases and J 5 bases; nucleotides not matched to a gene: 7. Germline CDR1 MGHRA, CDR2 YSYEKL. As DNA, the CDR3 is TGCGCCAGCAGCCTTACGGGACAGGGGAGGGAGACCCAGTACTTC. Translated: CASSLTGQGRETQYF.

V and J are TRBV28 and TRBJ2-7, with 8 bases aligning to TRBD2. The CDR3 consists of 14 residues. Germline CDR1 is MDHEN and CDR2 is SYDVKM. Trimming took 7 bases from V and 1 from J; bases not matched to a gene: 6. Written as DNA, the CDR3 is TGTGCCAGCACCCCGCCGGGGGGGTCCTACGAGCAGTACTTC. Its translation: CASTPPGGSYEQYF.

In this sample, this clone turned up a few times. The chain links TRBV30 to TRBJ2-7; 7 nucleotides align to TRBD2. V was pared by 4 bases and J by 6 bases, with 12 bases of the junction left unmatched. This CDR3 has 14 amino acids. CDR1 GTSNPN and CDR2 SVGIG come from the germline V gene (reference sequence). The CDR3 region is CAWKSLWGGSEQYF. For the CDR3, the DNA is TGTGCCTGGAAGAGCCTGTGGGGGGGAAGCGAGCAGTACTTC. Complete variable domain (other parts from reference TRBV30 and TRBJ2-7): SQTIHQWPATLVQPVGSPLSLECTVEGTSNPNLYWYRQAAGRGLQLLFYSVGIGQISSEVPQNLSASRPQDRQFILSSKKLLLSDSGFYLCAWKSLWGGSEQYFGPGTRLTVT.

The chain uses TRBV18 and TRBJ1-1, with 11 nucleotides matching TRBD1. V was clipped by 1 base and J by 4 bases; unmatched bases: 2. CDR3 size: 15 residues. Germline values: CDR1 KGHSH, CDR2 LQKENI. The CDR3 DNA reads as TGTGCCAGCTCACCACTCGGGACAGGGGGCACTGAAGCTTTCTTT. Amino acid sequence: CASSPLGTGGTEAFF.

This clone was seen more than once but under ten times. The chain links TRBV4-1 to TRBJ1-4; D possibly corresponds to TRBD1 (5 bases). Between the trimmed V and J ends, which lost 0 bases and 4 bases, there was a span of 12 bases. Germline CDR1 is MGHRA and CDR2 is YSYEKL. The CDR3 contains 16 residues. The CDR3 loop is CASSQDWGSYNEKLFF. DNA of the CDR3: TGCGCCAGCAGCCAAGATTGGGGCAGTTATAATGAAAAACTGTTTTTT.

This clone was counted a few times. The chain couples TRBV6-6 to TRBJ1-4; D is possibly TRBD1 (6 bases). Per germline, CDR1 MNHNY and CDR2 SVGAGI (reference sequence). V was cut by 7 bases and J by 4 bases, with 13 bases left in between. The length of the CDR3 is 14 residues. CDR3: CASTDSAFNEKLFF. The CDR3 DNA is TGTGCCAGCACGGACAGTGCCTTTAATGAAAAACTGTTTTTT.

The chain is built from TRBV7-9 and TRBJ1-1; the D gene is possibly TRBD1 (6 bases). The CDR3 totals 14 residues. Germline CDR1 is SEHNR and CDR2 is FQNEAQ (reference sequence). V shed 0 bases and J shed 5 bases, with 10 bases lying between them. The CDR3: CASSLAGGGTEAFF. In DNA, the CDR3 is TGTGCCAGCAGCTTAGCAGGGGGGGGGACTGAAGCTTTCTTT.

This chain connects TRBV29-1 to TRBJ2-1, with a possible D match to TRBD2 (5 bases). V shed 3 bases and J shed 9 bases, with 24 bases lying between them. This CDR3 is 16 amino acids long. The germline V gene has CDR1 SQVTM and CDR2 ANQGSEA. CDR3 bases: TGCAGCGTTGAGCCTATAGTTGAAGGACGGGGTGGTGAGCAGTTCTTC. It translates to CSVEPIVEGRGGEQFF.

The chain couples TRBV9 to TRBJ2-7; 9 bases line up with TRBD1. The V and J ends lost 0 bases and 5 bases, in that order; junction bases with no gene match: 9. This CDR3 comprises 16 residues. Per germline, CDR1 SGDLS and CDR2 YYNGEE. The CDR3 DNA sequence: TGTGCCAGCAGCGTAGCTCGGGACAGGGTTATGCACGAGCAGTACTTC. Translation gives CASSVARDRVMHEQYF.

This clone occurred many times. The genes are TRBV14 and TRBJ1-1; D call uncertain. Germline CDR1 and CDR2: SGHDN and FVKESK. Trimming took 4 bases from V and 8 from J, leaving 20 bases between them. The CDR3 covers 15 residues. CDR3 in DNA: TGTGCCAGCAGCCTCCCACACCGGGTTCCCTCCGAAGCTTTCTTT. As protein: CASSLPHRVPSEAFF. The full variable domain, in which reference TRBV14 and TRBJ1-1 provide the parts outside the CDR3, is EAGVTQFPSHSVIEKGQTVTLRCDPISGHDNLYWYRRVMGKEIKFLLHFVKESKQDESGMPNNRFLAERTGGTYSTLKVQPAELEDSGVYFCASSLPHRVPSEAFFGQGTRLTVV.

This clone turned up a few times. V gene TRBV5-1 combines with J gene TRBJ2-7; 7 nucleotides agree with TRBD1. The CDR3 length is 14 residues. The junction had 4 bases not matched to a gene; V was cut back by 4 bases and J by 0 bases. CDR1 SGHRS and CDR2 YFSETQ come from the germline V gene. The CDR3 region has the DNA TGCGCCAGCAGCCCGGGACAGTCCTCCTACGAGCAGTACTTC. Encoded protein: CASSPGQSSYEQYF. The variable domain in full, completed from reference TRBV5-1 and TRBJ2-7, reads KAGVTQTPRYLIKTRGQQVTLSCSPISGHRSVSWYQQTPGQGLQFLFEYFSETQRNKGNFPGRFSGRQFSNSRSEMNVSTLELGDSALYLCASSPGQSSYEQYFGPGTRLTVT.

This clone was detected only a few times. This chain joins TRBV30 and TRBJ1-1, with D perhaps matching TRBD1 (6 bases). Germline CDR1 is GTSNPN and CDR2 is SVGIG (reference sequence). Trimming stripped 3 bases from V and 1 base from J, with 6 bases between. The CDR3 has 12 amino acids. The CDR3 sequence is CAWRGGNTEAFF. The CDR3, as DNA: TGTGCCTGGAGAGGGGGGAACACTGAAGCTTTCTTT.

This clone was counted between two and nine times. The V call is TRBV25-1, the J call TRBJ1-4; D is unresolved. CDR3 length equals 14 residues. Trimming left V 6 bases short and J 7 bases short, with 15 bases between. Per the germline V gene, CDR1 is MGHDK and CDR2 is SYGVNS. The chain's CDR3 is CASSSPPAGEKLFF. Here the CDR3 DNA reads TGTGCCAGCAGCAGTCCCCCGGCGGGTGAAAAACTGTTTTTT.

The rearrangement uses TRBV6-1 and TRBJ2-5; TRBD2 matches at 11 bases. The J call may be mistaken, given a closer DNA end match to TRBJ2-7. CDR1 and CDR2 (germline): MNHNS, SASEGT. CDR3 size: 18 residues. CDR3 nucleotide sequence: TGTGCCAGCAGTCAAGGGCTGAGGGGGCTAGCGGGAGGTAGCGAGCAGTACTTC. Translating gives CASSQGLRGLAGGSEQYF.